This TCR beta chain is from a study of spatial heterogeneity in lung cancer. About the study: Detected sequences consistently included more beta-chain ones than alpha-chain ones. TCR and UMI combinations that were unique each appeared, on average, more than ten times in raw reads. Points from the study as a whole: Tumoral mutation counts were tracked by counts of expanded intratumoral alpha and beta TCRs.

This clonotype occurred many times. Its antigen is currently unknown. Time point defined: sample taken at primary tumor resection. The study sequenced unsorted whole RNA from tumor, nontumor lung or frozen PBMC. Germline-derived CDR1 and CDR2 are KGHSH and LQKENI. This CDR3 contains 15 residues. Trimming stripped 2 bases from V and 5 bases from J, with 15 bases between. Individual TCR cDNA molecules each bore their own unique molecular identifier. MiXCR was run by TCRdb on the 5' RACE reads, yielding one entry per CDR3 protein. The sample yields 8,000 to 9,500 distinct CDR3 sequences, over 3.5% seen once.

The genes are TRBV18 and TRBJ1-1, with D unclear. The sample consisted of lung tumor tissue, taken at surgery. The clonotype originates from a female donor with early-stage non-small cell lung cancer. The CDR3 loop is CASSPGVTGSTEAFF. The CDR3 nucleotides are TGTGCCAGCTCACCAGGGGTAACCGGAAGTACTGAAGCTTTCTTT.